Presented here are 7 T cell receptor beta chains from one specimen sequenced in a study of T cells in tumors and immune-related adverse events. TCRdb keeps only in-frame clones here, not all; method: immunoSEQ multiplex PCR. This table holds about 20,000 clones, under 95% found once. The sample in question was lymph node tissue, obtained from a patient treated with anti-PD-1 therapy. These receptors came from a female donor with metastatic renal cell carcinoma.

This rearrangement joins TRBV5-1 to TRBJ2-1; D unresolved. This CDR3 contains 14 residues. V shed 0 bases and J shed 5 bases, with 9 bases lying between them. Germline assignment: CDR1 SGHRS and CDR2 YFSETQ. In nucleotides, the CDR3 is TGCGCCAGCAGCTTGGTTCGGACGAACAATGAGCAGTTCTTC. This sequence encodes CASSLVRTNNEQFF.

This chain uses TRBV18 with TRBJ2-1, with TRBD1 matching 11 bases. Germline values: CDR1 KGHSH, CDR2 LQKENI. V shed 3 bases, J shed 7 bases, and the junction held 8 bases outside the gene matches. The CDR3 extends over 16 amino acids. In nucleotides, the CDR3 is TGTGCCAGCTCACCCCAAGGACAGGGGGCTCCAAATGAGCAGTTCTTC. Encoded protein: CASSPQGQGAPNEQFF.

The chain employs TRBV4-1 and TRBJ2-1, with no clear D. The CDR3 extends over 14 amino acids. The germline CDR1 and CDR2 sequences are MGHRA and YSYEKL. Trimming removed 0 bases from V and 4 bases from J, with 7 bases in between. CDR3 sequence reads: CASSQDVLYNEQFF. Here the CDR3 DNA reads TGCGCCAGCAGCCAAGATGTTCTGTACAATGAGCAGTTCTTC.

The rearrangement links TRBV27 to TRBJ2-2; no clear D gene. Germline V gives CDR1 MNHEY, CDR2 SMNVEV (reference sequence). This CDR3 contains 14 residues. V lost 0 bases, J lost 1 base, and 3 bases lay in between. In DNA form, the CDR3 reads TGTGCCAGCAGTTTATCGCAGAACACCGGGGAGCTGTTTTTT. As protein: CASSLSQNTGELFF.

CDR3 DNA: TGCGCCAGCAGTGAGTCGCAAGTGGGGGGCTACACCTTC. Protein: CASSESQVGGYTF. V is TRBV10-2 and J is TRBJ1-2; D call uncertain. Germline CDR1 reads WSHSY; CDR2 reads SAAADI. V shed 0 bases and J shed 8 bases, with 10 bases lying between them. The CDR3 spans 13 residues.

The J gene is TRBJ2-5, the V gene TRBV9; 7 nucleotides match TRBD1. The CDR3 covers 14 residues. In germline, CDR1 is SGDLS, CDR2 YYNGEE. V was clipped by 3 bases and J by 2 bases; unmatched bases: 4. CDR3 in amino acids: CASSARQGQETQYF. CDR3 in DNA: TGTGCCAGCAGCGCGAGACAGGGACAAGAGACCCAGTACTTC.

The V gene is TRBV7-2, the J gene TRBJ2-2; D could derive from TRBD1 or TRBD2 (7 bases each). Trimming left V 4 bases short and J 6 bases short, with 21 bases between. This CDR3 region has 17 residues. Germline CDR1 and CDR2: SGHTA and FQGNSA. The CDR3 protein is CASSSRKNRGGAGELFF. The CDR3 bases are TGTGCCAGCAGCTCAAGAAAAAACAGGGGAGGGGCCGGGGAGCTGTTTTTT.